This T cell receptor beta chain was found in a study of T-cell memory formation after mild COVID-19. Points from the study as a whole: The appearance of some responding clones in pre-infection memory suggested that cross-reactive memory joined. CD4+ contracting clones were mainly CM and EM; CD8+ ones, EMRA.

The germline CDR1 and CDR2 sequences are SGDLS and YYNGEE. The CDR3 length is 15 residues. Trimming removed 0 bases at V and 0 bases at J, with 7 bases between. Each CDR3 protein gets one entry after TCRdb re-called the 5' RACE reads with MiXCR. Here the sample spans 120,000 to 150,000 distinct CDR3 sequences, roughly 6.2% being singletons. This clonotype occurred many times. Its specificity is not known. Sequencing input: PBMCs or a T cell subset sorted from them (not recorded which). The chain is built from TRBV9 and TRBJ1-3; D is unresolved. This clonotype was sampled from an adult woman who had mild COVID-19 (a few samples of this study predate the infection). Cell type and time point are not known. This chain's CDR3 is CASSVGSISGNTIYF. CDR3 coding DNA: TGTGCCAGCAGCGTAGGGAGTATCTCTGGAAACACCATATATTTT.